This is a list of T cell receptor beta chains from one sample in a study of lymphopenia after photon versus proton radiotherapy. Sequenced by immunoSEQ multiplex PCR; TCRdb stores in-frame clones only, minus some. The repertoire holds 43,000 or so clones, with 65% to 90% as singletons. The specimen was peripheral blood, collected from a patient treated with photon-based radiotherapy. These receptors originate from a man between 40 and 49 years old with gastric cancer. CDR3s include the opening cysteine and the closing phenylalanine or tryptophan. The D gene is left open where the match is weak. Part of the rows lack a size; the others show once, few, many or a class for expanded clones.

clone size: .
V gene: TRBV18
D gene: TRBD1
J gene: TRBJ1-4
CDR3 DNA: TGTGCCAGCTCGCCGGGACAGGGCCCTTCTGAAAAACTGTTTTTT
CDR3 protein: CASSPGQGPSEKLFF

clone size: .
V gene: TRBV5-6
D gene: .
J gene: TRBJ1-6
CDR3 DNA: TGTGCCAGCAGCTTGAGGGGCTCCTATAATTCACCCCTCCACTTT
CDR3 protein: CASSLRGSYNSPLHF

clone size: .
V gene: TRBV5-1
D gene: .
J gene: TRBJ2-2
CDR3 DNA: TGCGCCAGCAGCTTGGCGGGCAGGCCAATGGTCACCGGGGAGCTGTTTTTT
CDR3 protein: CASSLAGRPMVTGELFF

clone size: .
V gene: TRBV6-5
D gene: .
J gene: TRBJ2-7
CDR3 DNA: TGTGCCAGCTCCAGGGCGGGGAGTGAGCAGTACTTC
CDR3 protein: CASSRAGSEQYF

clone size: .
V gene: TRBV5-4
D gene: TRBD1
J gene: TRBJ2-5
CDR3 DNA: TGTGCCAGCAGCGGGACAGGGCGAGAGACCCAGTACTTC
CDR3 protein: CASSGTGRETQYF

clone size: .
V gene: TRBV7-2
D gene: .
J gene: TRBJ2-3
CDR3 DNA: TGTGCCAGCAGCTTAGTGGCCAGCCCCACAGATACGCAGTATTTT
CDR3 protein: CASSLVASPTDTQYF

clone size: .
V gene: TRBV7-2
D gene: .
J gene: TRBJ1-1
CDR3 DNA: TGTGCCAGCAGCTTAGTTGGGGGAACGCTCACTGAAGCTTTCTTT
CDR3 protein: CASSLVGGTLTEAFF

clone size: .
V gene: TRBV7-6
D gene: .
J gene: TRBJ2-2
CDR3 DNA: TGTGCCAGCAGCTTAGCGGTAGGACAGTCTTTTTACGGGGAGCTGTTTTTT
CDR3 protein: CASSLAVGQSFYGELFF

clone size: .
V gene: TRBV1
D gene: .
J gene: TRBJ2-7
CDR3 DNA: TGCACCAGCAGCCATATAAAGGGCAGGACGGATTCCTACGAGCAGTACTTC
CDR3 protein: CTSSHIKGRTDSYEQYF

clone size: .
V gene: TRBV6-1
D gene: .
J gene: TRBJ2-7
CDR3 DNA: TGTGCAACTCATCGGTCGGCAGTCACCACCTACGAGCAGTACTTC
CDR3 protein: CATHRSAVTTYEQYF

clone size: .
V gene: TRBV11-2
D gene: .
J gene: TRBJ2-7
CDR3 DNA: TGTGCCAGCAGCTTAGGCAGGGTCTCCTACGAGCAGTACTTC
CDR3 protein: CASSLGRVSYEQYF

clone size: .
V gene: TRBV4-3
D gene: .
J gene: TRBJ1-2
CDR3 DNA: TGCGCCAGCAGCCAAGGTTACAGGTCTAACTATGGCTACACCTTC
CDR3 protein: CASSQGYRSNYGYTF

clone size: once
V gene: TRBV7-9
D gene: .
J gene: TRBJ1-1
CDR3 DNA: TGTGCCAGCAGCTCCGGGGCGATTAGAGCTTTCTTT
CDR3 protein: CASSSGAIRAFF

clone size: few
V gene: TRBV1
D gene: .
J gene: TRBJ2-2
CDR3 DNA: TGCACCAGCAGCCACCTCCCCGGGACTAGCGGAGACACCGGGGAGCTGTTTTTT
CDR3 protein: CTSSHLPGTSGDTGELFF

clone size: few
V gene: TRBV5-1
D gene: .
J gene: TRBJ2-6
CDR3 DNA: TGCGCCAGCAGCTTGGCCATCAGCTCTGGGGCCAACGTCCTGACTTTC
CDR3 protein: CASSLAISSGANVLTF

clone size: .
V gene: TRBV6-5
D gene: .
J gene: TRBJ2-1
CDR3 DNA: TGTGCCAGCAGTTACAGGTCCGGACGGTCCTACAATGAGCAGTTCTTC
CDR3 protein: CASSYRSGRSYNEQFF

clone size: .
V gene: TRBV2
D gene: TRBD2
J gene: TRBJ2-3
CDR3 DNA: TGTGCCAGCAGTGGAGGGCGCGGGGGTGCCCTGACAGATACGCAGTATTTT
CDR3 protein: CASSGGRGGALTDTQYF

clone size: .
V gene: TRBV7-9
D gene: .
J gene: TRBJ1-5
CDR3 DNA: TGTGCCAGCAGCCGCGGGGGAACTAATAGCAATCAGCCCCAGCATTTT
CDR3 protein: CASSRGGTNSNQPQHF

clone size: once
V gene: TRBV7-6
D gene: .
J gene: TRBJ2-5
CDR3 DNA: TGTGCCAGCAGCTTCAACAGACAAGAGACCCAGTACTTC
CDR3 protein: CASSFNRQETQYF

clone size: .
V gene: TRBV5-6
D gene: .
J gene: TRBJ1-2
CDR3 DNA: TGTGCCAGCAGCTTGCAGAGTGGCTACACCTTC
CDR3 protein: CASSLQSGYTF

clone size: .
V gene: TRBV7-2
D gene: .
J gene: TRBJ2-1
CDR3 DNA: TGTGCCAGCAGCTTAGGTTGGGGTTATGAGCAGTTCTTC
CDR3 protein: CASSLGWGYEQFF

clone size: .
V gene: TRBV2
D gene: .
J gene: TRBJ2-3
CDR3 DNA: TGTGCCAGGGCGGGTAGCGATACGCAGTATTTT
CDR3 protein: CARAGSDTQYF

clone size: .
V gene: TRBV5-6
D gene: TRBD1
J gene: TRBJ1-2
CDR3 DNA: TGTGCCAGCAGCCTGGGGACAGGGTGGTCGTCAAACTATGGCTACACCTTC
CDR3 protein: CASSLGTGWSSNYGYTF

clone size: .
V gene: TRBV4-1
D gene: .
J gene: TRBJ1-1
CDR3 DNA: TGCGCCAGCAGCCAGGCCTCAGGTCAGGGGATAGGACGGACTGAAGCTTTCTTT
CDR3 protein: CASSQASGQGIGRTEAFF

clone size: .
V gene: TRBV4-1
D gene: TRBD1
J gene: TRBJ2-7
CDR3 DNA: TGCGCCAGCAGCCAAACTCGGACAGGAACCTACGAGCAGTACTTC
CDR3 protein: CASSQTRTGTYEQYF

clone size: .
V gene: TRBV30
D gene: .
J gene: TRBJ2-7
CDR3 DNA: TGTGCCTGGAGTTTACAGTTCTACGAGCAGTACTTC
CDR3 protein: CAWSLQFYEQYF

clone size: .
V gene: TRBV5-1
D gene: TRBD1
J gene: TRBJ2-3
CDR3 DNA: TGCGCCAGCAGGGGGGACAGGGTTCGAGATACGCAGTATTTT
CDR3 protein: CASRGDRVRDTQYF

clone size: .
V gene: TRBV28
D gene: .
J gene: TRBJ1-5
CDR3 DNA: TGTGCCAGCAGTTTAAGTAGCAATCAGCCCCAGCATTTT
CDR3 protein: CASSLSSNQPQHF

clone size: .
V gene: TRBV21-1
D gene: .
J gene: TRBJ2-5
CDR3 DNA: TGTGCCAGCAGCAGAAGTCGGGACATCCAAGAGACCCAGTACTTC
CDR3 protein: CASSRSRDIQETQYF

clone size: .
V gene: TRBV7-8
D gene: .
J gene: TRBJ1-1
CDR3 DNA: TGTGCCAGCAGCTCCCTGACAGGCCCGAACACTGAAGCTTTCTTT
CDR3 protein: CASSSLTGPNTEAFF

clone size: .
V gene: TRBV7-2
D gene: .
J gene: TRBJ2-1
CDR3 DNA: TGTGCCAGCAGCCGCCGGCTGGGGGACTCAGGTGAGCAGTTCTTC
CDR3 protein: CASSRRLGDSGEQFF

clone size: .
V gene: TRBV5-1
D gene: TRBD1
J gene: TRBJ1-5
CDR3 DNA: TGCGCCAGCAGCGCGGGGGACAGGGCCGATCAGCCCCAGCATTTT
CDR3 protein: CASSAGDRADQPQHF

clone size: once
V gene: TRBV5-1
D gene: TRBD1
J gene: TRBJ2-5
CDR3 DNA: TGCGCCAGCAGTCCTGGACAGGGAAGGGCCCGAGAGACCCAGTACTTC
CDR3 protein: CASSPGQGRARETQYF

clone size: .
V gene: TRBV19
D gene: .
J gene: TRBJ1-4
CDR3 DNA: TGTGCCAGTAGTGTGAAGAATAACCGACTGTTTTTT
CDR3 protein: CASSVKNNRLFF

clone size: .
V gene: TRBV11-2
D gene: .
J gene: TRBJ2-2
CDR3 DNA: TGTGCCAGCAGCTACTGGACCGGGGAGCTGTTTTTT
CDR3 protein: CASSYWTGELFF

clone size: .
V gene: TRBV18
D gene: .
J gene: TRBJ1-5
CDR3 DNA: TGTGCCAGCTCACCGAGGGGAAACAATCAGCCCCAGCATTTT
CDR3 protein: CASSPRGNNQPQHF

clone size: .
V gene: TRBV29-1
D gene: .
J gene: TRBJ2-2
CDR3 DNA: TGCAGCGCCAATCTTGGTGGAGGGGAAACCGGGGAGCTGTTTTTT
CDR3 protein: CSANLGGGETGELFF

clone size: medium-sized
V gene: TRBV7-2
D gene: .
J gene: TRBJ1-3
CDR3 DNA: TGTGCCAGCAGCCCCACGGGAAACACCATATATTTT
CDR3 protein: CASSPTGNTIYF

clone size: .
V gene: TRBV5-6
D gene: .
J gene: TRBJ2-1
CDR3 DNA: TGTGCCAGCAGCTTGACAGCTTACAATGAGCAGTTCTTC
CDR3 protein: CASSLTAYNEQFF

clone size: .
V gene: TRBV13
D gene: TRBD1
J gene: TRBJ1-1
CDR3 DNA: TGTGCCAGCAGCCTGACAGCCGGGACAGCGAACACTGAAGCTTTCTTT
CDR3 protein: CASSLTAGTANTEAFF

clone size: .
V gene: TRBV5-1
D gene: .
J gene: TRBJ1-6
CDR3 DNA: TGCGCCAGCAGCTGGCGGGGGGAGAGGTCTTCACCCCTCCACTTT
CDR3 protein: CASSWRGERSSPLHF

clone size: .
V gene: TRBV7-7
D gene: TRBD1
J gene: TRBJ2-5
CDR3 DNA: TGTGCCAGCAGCTGGGGGGACAGGGGTAATGGAGAGACCCAGTACTTC
CDR3 protein: CASSWGDRGNGETQYF